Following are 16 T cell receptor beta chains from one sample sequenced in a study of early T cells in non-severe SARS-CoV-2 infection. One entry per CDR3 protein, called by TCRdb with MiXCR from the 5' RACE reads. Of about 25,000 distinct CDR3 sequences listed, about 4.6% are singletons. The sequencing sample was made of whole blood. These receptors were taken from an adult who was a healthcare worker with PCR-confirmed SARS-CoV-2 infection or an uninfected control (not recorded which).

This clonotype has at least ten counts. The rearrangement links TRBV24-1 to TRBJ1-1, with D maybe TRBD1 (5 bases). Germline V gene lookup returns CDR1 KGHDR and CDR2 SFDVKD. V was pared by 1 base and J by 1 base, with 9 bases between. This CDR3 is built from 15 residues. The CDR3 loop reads CATSDLRGANTEAFF. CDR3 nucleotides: TGTGCCACCAGTGATTTAAGGGGTGCGAACACTGAAGCTTTCTTT.

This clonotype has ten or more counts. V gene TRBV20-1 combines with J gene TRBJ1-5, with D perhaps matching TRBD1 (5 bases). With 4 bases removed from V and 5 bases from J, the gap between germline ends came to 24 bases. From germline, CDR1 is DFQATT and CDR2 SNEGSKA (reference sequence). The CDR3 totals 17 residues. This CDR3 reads CSANPALQGSLDQPQHF. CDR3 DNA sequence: TGCAGTGCTAACCCCGCCCTTCAGGGATCTTTGGATCAGCCCCAGCATTTT.

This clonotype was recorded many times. The CDR3 DNA follows: TGTGCCAGCAGTAGCGTTGGGGGACAGAACTATGGCTACACCTTC. Amino acid sequence: CASSSVGGQNYGYTF. The chain combines TRBV2 with TRBJ1-2, with 7 bases that match TRBD1. With V trimmed by 5 bases and J by 2 bases, 8 bases remained unmatched. Germline V gives CDR1 SNHLY, CDR2 FYNNEI. CDR3 length: 15 amino acids.

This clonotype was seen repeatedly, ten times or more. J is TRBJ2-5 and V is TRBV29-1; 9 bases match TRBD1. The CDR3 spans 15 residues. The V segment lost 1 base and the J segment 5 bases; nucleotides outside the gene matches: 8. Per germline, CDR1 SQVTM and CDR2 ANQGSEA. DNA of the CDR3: TGCAGCGTTGAAGGCGGGACAGGGTTTGAGGAGACCCAGTACTTC. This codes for CSVEGGTGFEETQYF. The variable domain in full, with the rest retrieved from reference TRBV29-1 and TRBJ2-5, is SAVISQKPSRDICQRGTSLTIQCQVDSQVTMMFWYRQQPGQSLTLIATANQGSEATYESGFVIDKFPISRPNLTFSTLTVSNMSPEDSSIYLCSVEGGTGFEETQYFGPGTRLLVL.

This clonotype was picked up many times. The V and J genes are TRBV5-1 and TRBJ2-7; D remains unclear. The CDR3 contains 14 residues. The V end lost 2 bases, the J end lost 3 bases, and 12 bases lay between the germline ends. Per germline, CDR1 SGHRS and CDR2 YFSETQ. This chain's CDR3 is CASSLGSTGYEQYF. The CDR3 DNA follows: TGCGCCAGCAGCTTAGGCAGTACGGGCTACGAGCAGTACTTC.

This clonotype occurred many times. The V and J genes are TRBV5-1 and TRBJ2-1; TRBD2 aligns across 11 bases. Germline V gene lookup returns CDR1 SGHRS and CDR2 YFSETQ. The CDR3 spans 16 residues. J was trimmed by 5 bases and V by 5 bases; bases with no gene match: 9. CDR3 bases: TGCGCCAGCAGTAATAGCGGGAGGGGCGTCCACAATGAGCAGTTCTTC. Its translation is CASSNSGRGVHNEQFF.

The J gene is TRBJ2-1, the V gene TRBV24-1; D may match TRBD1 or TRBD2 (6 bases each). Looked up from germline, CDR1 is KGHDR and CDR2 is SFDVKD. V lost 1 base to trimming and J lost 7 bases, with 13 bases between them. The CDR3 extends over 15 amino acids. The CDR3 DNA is TGTGCCACCAGTGATTTCCGGACAGCGGGTAATGAGCAGTTCTTC. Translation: CATSDFRTAGNEQFF.

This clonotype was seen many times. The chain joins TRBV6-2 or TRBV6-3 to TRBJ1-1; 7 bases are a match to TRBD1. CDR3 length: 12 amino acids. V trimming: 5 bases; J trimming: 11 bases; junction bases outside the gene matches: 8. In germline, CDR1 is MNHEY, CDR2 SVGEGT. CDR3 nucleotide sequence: TGTGCCAGCAGTCAAGACAGGGTCAAGGCTTTCTTT. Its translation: CASSQDRVKAFF.

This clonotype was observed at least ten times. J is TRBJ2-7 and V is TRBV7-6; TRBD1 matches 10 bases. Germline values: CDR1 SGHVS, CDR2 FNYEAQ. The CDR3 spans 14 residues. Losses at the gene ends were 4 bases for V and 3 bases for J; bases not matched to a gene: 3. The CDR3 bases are TGTGCCAGCAGCTCAGGACAGGGGGGCTACGAGCAGTACTTC. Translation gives CASSSGQGGYEQYF.

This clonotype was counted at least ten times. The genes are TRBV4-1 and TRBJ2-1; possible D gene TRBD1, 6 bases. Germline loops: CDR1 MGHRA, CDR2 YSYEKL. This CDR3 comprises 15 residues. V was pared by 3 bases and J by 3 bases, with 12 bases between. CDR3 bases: TGCGCCAGCAGCCAGAACCGGGACATCTACAATGAGCAGTTCTTC. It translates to CASSQNRDIYNEQFF.

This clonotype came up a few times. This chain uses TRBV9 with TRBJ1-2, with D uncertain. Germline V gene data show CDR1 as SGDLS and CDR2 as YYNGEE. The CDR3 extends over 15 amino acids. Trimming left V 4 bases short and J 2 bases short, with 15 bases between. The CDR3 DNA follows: TGTGCCAGCAGCCCTTCAGGTGGAAGCAACTATGGCTACACCTTC. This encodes CASSPSGGSNYGYTF.

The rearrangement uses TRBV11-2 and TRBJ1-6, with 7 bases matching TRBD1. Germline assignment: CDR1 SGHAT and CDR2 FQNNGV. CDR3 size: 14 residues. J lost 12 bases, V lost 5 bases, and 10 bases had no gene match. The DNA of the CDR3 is TGTGCCAGCAGCCTGCCTAACAGGGGCAGACCCCTCCACTTT. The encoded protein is CASSLPNRGRPLHF.

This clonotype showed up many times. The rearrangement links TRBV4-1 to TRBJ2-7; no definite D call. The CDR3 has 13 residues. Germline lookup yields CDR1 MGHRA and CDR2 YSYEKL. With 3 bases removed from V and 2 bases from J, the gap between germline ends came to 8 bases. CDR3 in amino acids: CASSQTPTYEQYF. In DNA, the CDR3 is TGCGCCAGCAGCCAGACACCGACCTACGAGCAGTACTTC.

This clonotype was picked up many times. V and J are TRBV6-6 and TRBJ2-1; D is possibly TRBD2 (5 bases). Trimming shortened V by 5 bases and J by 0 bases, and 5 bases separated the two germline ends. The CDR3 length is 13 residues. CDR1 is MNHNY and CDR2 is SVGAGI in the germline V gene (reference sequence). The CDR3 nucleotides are TGTGCCAGCAGTCGGGACTCCTACAATGAGCAGTTCTTC. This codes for CASSRDSYNEQFF.

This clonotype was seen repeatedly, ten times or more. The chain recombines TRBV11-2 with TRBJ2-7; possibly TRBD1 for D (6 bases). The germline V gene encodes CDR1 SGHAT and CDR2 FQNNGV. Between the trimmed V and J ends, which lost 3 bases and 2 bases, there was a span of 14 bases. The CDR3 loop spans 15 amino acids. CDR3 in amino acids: CASSFRDTGTYEQYF. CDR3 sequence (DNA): TGTGCCAGCAGCTTCCGGGACACAGGCACCTACGAGCAGTACTTC.

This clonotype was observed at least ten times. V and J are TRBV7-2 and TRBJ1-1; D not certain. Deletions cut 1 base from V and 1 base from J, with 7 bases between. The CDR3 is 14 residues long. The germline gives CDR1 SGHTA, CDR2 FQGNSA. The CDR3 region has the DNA TGTGCCAGCAGCTTAGATGTCAGGAACACTGAAGCTTTCTTT. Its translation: CASSLDVRNTEAFF.